This is a list of T cell receptor beta chains from one sample in a study of T cells in Graves' hyperthyroidism and ophthalmopathy. TCRdb reanalysed the multiplex PCR reads using MiXCR and keeps one entry per CDR3 protein. The repertoire holds approximately 430,000 distinct CDR3 sequences, with about 15% as singletons. The sequenced sample was blood. These receptors were obtained from a man aged 18-30 years with Graves' ophthalmopathy. The CDR3 runs from the conserved cysteine through the conserved F or W. Each record gives: clone size, J gene, V gene, D gene, CDR3 DNA, CDR3 protein. A D gene is named only where the DNA matches it firmly. Part of the rows lack a size; the others show once, few, many or a class for expanded clones.

many | TRBJ1-4 | TRBV2 | TRBD1 | TGTGCCAGCAGTGAGAGGGGGACAGTCGATGAAAAACTGTTTTTT | CASSERGTVDEKLFF
many | TRBJ2-3 | TRBV27 | . | TGTGCCAGCAGTTTATCGTGGGGGGTATTCACAGATACGCAGTATTTT | CASSLSWGVFTDTQYF
many | TRBJ1-2 | TRBV5-1 | TRBD1 | TGCGCCAGCAGCTTGAAGGGACAGGGTTCGGTCGGCTACACCTTC | CASSLKGQGSVGYTF
many | TRBJ2-3 | TRBV28 | TRBD1 | TGTGCCAGCAGTTTATCAGTGGGGGTCAGGTCAGGGGGCGGCACAGATACGCAGTATTTT | CASSLSVGVRSGGGTDTQYF
. | TRBJ2-2 | TRBV6-1 | TRBD1 | TGTGCCAGCAGGGGGGACAGATTCACCGGGGAGCTGTTTTTT | CASRGDRFTGELFF
. | TRBJ2-1 | TRBV30 | . | TGTGCCTGGGGTGAGGGACGGCGGGAGCAGTTCTTC | CAWGEGRREQFF
many | TRBJ2-2 | TRBV9 | TRBD2 | TGTGCCAGCAGCGTAGGCGGGGGTACCACCGGGGAGCTGTTTTTT | CASSVGGGTTGELFF
. | TRBJ2-5 | TRBV19 | . | TGTGCCAGTAGTAAAAGGAGAGAAGAGACCCAGTACTTC | CASSKRREETQYF
many | TRBJ2-7 | TRBV7-9 | . | TGTGCCAGCAGCCCGTCCACAGGATTCCTCTCCTACGAGCAGTACTTC | CASSPSTGFLSYEQYF
. | TRBJ2-7 | TRBV5-6 | TRBD2 | TGTGCCAGCAGCTACGGACTAGCGGGATCACTCTACGAGCAGTACTTC | CASSYGLAGSLYEQYF
many | TRBJ2-7 | TRBV3-1 | TRBD2 | TGTGCCAGCAGCCCCATTTTAGCGGGGGGTAACTACGAGCAGTACTTC | CASSPILAGGNYEQYF
many | TRBJ1-1 | TRBV29-1 | . | TGCAGCGTTTTCGACAGTATGAACACTGAAGCTTTCTTT | CSVFDSMNTEAFF
. | TRBJ2-1 | TRBV7-8 | TRBD2 | TGTGCCAGCAGCTCAGGCGGGGGGGCTCTAATCTACGATGAGCAGTTCTTC | CASSSGGGALIYDEQFF
many | TRBJ2-1 | TRBV3-1 | . | TGTGCCAGCAGCCTCGCCTGGATGGCACCAGGGATATACAATGAGCAGTTCTTC | CASSLAWMAPGIYNEQFF
. | TRBJ1-2 | TRBV10-3 | . | TGTGCCATCAGTGATTGGGGACAATCGGGTCCTAACTATGGCTACACCTTC | CAISDWGQSGPNYGYTF
many | TRBJ1-1 | TRBV18 | . | TGTGCCAGCTCACCCCTTGCGGTGAACACTGAAGCTTTCTTT | CASSPLAVNTEAFF
. | TRBJ2-7 | TRBV30 | . | TGTGCCTGGAGTACAGGGTACGAGCAGTACTTC | CAWSTGYEQYF
once | TRBJ2-3 | TRBV27 | TRBD1 | TGTGCCGGCAACGACAGGGCTGTCTCTGGCACAGATACGCAGTATTTT | CAGNDRAVSGTDTQYF
many | TRBJ2-3 | TRBV2 | . | TGTGCCACCCACAAAGGGGAGAGCACAGATACGCAGTATTTT | CATHKGESTDTQYF
many | TRBJ2-3 | TRBV7-8 | . | TGTGCCAGCAGCTCAGAGCCAGTTCCAGATACGCAGTATTTT | CASSSEPVPDTQYF
. | TRBJ1-2 | TRBV5-1 | TRBD1 | TGCGCCAGCAGCTCTAAATGGACAGGGGGCTCAAACTATGGCTACACCTTC | CASSSKWTGGSNYGYTF
many | TRBJ2-5 | TRBV6-2/TRBV6-3 | TRBD1 | TGTGCCAGCAGGTCTCAGGGACAGTGGGCTCAAGAGACCCAGTACTTC | CASRSQGQWAQETQYF
many | TRBJ2-7 | TRBV5-6 | TRBD2 | TGTGCCAGCAGCGTCGGACTAGCGGGCCTCTACGAGCAGTACTTC | CASSVGLAGLYEQYF
many | TRBJ2-6 | TRBV11-2 | . | TGTGCCAGCAGCTTAGCTGGGGCCAACGTCCTGACTTTC | CASSLAGANVLTF
many | TRBJ2-1 | TRBV6-1 | . | TGTGCCAGCAGTGAACGACTAGGCTTGGGCAATGAGCAGTTCTTC | CASSERLGLGNEQFF
. | TRBJ2-7 | TRBV7-8 | TRBD2 | TGTGCCAGCAGCAACCTTAGCGGGGGGGCCTACGAGCAGTACTTC | CASSNLSGGAYEQYF
. | TRBJ1-1 | TRBV19 | TRBD1 | TGTGCCAGTAGTATATTCGGACAGGGGACTGAAGCTTTCTTT | CASSIFGQGTEAFF
. | TRBJ1-2 | TRBV20-1 | . | TGCGGTGTTATAAGGGATGGCTACACCTTC | CGVIRDGYTF
many | TRBJ2-7 | TRBV19 | TRBD1 | TGTGCCAGTAGTAAGTGGGGGACAGAGAGCTCCTACGAGCAGTACTTC | CASSKWGTESSYEQYF
. | TRBJ2-7 | TRBV19 | . | TGTGCCAGTAGTATGAGTGGAGACTACGAGCAGTACTTC | CASSMSGDYEQYF
many | TRBJ2-2 | TRBV11-3 | . | TGTGCCAGCAGGCTACTATTGAACACCGGGGAGCTGTTTTTT | CASRLLLNTGELFF